The next 2 T cell receptor beta chains were all read from a single sample in a study of cytomegalovirus exposure and HLA in healthy donors. Primers: 60 Vbeta forward and 13 Jbeta reverse. Sequencing was performed with immunoSEQ multiplex PCR; in TCRdb, only in-frame clones are kept and a portion is missing. Among some 190,000 clones, 75% to 80% were seen once, and the ten largest hold approximately 2.1%. Sequencing input: PBMCs. The receptor set was obtained from a woman in her 30s in good health and CMV-seropositive.

The chain carries TRBV11-2 and TRBJ2-6; the D gene is possibly TRBD2 (6 bases). The V and J ends lost 1 base and 3 bases respectively, with 13 bases between them. The CDR3 spans 17 residues. Germline V CDR1 and CDR2: SGHAT, FQNNGV. This chain's CDR3 is CASSLGLAELGANVLTF. CDR3 sequence (DNA): TGTGCCAGCAGCTTAGGATTAGCGGAGCTTGGGGCCAACGTCCTGACTTTC.

The gene calls are TRBV18 and TRBJ1-6; the D is unclear. Between the trimmed V and J ends, which lost 4 bases and 7 bases, there was a span of 17 bases. The CDR3 is made up of 16 amino acids. CDR1 is KGHSH, CDR2 LQKENI, per germline. DNA for the CDR3: TGTGCCAGCTCACTGGAGGGAAGGGCATTGAATTCACCCCTCCACTTT. Amino acid sequence: CASSLEGRALNSPLHF.